The entry that follows covers one T cell receptor beta chain sequence. What it binds is unknown. This sample is drawn from a study of T cells expressing NK-cell markers. Study in general: Repertoire data for TCR beta were derived from sorted T cells (CD3+CD56+NKG2C+, CD3+CD56+NKG2C- and CD3+CD56-NKG2C+). One of eight sequenced donors was HCMV-seronegative; the other seven were seropositive.

TCRdb re-called the 5' RACE reads and catalogs CDR3 proteins one per entry, DNA excluded. The specimen's table records a few hundred thousand distinct CDR3 sequences. Study-wide findings and caveats: In a few donors, these clonotypes also led the CD3+CD56-NKG2C+ fraction.

What was sequenced was blood T cells: a sorted CD56 or NKG2C T cell subset, CD4+ or CD8+ T cells, or bulk PBMC T cells (not recorded which). This receptor was identified in a man between 18 and 35 years old in good health.

The CDR3 protein is CASRYGATNEQFF. This chain links TRBV12-3 or TRBV12-4 with TRBJ2-1. There are 13 residues in the CDR3.